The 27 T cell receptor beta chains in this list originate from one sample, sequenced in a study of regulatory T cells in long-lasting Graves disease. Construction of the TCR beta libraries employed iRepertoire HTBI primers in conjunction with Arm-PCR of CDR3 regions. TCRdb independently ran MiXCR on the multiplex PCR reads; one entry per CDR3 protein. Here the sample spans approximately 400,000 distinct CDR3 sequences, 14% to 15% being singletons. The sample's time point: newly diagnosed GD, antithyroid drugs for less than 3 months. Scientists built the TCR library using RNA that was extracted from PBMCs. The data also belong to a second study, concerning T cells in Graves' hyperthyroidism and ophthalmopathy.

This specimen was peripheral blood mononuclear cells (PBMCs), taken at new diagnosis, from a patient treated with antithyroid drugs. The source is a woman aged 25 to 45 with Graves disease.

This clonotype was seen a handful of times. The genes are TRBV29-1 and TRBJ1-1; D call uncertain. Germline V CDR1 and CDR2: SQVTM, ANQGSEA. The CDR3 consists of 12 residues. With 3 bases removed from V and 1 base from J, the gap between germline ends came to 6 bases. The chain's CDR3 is CSVDVRNTEAFF. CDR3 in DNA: TGCAGCGTTGACGTAAGGAACACTGAAGCTTTCTTT.

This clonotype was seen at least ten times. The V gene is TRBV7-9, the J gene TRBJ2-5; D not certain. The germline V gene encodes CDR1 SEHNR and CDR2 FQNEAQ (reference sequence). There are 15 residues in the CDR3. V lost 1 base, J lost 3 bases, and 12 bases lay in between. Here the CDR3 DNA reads TGTGCCAGCAGCTTAGGTCAGCTCAAAAAAGAGACCCAGTACTTC. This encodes CASSLGQLKKETQYF.

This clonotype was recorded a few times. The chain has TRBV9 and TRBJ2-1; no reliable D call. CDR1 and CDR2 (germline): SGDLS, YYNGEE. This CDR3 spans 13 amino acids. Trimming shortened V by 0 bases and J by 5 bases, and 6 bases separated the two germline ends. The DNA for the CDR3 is TGTGCCAGCAGCGTAGCTGGGAACAATGAGCAGTTCTTC. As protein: CASSVAGNNEQFF.

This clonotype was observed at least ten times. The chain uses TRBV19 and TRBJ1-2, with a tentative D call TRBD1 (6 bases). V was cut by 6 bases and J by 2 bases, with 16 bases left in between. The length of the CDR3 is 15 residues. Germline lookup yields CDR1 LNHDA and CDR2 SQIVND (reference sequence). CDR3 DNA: TGTGCCAGTAGGGAACAGGGATTAAGGAACTATGGCTACACCTTC. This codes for CASREQGLRNYGYTF.

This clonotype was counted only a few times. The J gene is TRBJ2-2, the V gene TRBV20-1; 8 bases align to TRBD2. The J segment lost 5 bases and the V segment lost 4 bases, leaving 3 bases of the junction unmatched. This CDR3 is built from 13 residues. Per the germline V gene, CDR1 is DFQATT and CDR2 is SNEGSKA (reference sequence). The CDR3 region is CSANLAGTGELFF. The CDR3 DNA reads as TGCAGTGCTAATCTAGCGGGTACCGGGGAGCTGTTTTTT.

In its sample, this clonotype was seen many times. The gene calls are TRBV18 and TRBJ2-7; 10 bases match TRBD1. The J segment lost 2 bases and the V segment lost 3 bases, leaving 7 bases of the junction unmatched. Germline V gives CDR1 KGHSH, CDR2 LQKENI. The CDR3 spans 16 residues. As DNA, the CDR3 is TGTGCCAGCTCACCTCAAGGGGGACAGGGGACCTACGAGCAGTACTTC. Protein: CASSPQGGQGTYEQYF.

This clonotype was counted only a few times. The CDR3 loop reads CASSLRAGAHYEQYF. The CDR3 DNA is TGTGCCAGCAGTTTAAGGGCGGGAGCCCACTACGAGCAGTACTTC. The chain links TRBV27 to TRBJ2-7, with TRBD2 identical over 7 bases. The CDR3 covers 15 residues. Germline lookup yields CDR1 MNHEY and CDR2 SMNVEV (reference sequence). The junction had 7 bases not matched to a gene; V was cut back by 2 bases and J by 3 bases.

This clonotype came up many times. CDR3 region: CASSLNWDSSVYF. The CDR3 DNA follows: TGTGCCAGCAGCCTAAACTGGGACAGCTCTGTGTATTTT. The rearrangement links TRBV27 to TRBJ2-3; TRBD1 agrees at 7 bases. The CDR3 totals 13 residues. The trim removed 6 bases at V and 14 bases at J, leaving 14 bases unmatched. The germline CDR1 and CDR2 sequences are MNHEY and SMNVEV (reference sequence).

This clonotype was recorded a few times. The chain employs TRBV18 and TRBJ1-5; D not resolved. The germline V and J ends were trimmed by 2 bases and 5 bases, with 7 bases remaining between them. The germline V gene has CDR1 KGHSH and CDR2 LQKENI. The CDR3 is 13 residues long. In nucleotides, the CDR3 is TGTGCCAGCTCACCAGCTAAAGATCAGCCCCAGCATTTT. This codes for CASSPAKDQPQHF.

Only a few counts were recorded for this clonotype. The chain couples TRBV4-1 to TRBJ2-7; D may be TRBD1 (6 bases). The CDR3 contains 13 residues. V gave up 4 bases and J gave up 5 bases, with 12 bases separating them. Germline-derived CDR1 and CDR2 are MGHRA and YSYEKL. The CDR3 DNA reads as TGCGCCAGCAGCCCCACTTACAGGGACGAGCAGTACTTC. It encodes CASSPTYRDEQYF.

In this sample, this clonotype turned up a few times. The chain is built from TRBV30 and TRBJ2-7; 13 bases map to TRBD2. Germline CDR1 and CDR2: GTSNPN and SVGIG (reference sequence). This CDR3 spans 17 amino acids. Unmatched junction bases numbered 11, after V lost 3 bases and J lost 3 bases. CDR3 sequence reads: CAWRGRTSGRRGYEQYF. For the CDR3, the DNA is TGTGCCTGGAGGGGGAGGACTAGCGGGAGAAGAGGCTACGAGCAGTACTTC.

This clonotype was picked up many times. The CDR3 DNA reads TGCAGTGCTAAATTGGTCGCCGGAGAGACCCAGTACTTC. This gives the protein CSAKLVAGETQYF. The V gene is TRBV20-1, the J gene TRBJ2-5; D remains unclear. Deletions cut 4 bases from V and 4 bases from J, with 13 bases between. Germline values: CDR1 DFQATT, CDR2 SNEGSKA (reference sequence). The CDR3 runs 13 residues.

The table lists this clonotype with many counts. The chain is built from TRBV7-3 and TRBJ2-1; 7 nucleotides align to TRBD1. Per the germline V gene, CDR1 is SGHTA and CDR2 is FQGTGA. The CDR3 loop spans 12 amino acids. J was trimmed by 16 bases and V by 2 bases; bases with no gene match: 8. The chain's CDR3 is CASSLSGTDLFF. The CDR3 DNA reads TGTGCCAGCAGCTTATCAGGGACAGACCTATTCTTC.

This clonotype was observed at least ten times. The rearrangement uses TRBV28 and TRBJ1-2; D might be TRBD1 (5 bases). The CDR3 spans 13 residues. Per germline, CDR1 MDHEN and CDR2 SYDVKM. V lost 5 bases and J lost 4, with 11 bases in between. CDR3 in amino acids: CASSRQNRYGYTF. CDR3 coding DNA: TGTGCCAGCAGTCGACAGAACCGCTATGGCTACACCTTC.

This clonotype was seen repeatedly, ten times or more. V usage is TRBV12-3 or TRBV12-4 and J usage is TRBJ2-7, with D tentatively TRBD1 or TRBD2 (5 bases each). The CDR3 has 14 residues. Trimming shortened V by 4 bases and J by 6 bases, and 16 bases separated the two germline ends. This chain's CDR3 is CASSSPGRQPEQYF. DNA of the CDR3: TGTGCCAGCAGTTCTCCGGGACGACAACCCGAGCAGTACTTC.

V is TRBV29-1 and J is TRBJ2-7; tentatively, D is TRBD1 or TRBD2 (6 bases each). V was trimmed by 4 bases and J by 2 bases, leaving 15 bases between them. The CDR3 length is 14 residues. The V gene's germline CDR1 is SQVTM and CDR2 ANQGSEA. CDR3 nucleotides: TGCAGCGTTGCATTGGGGGGCAAGGCCTACGAGCAGTACTTC. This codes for CSVALGGKAYEQYF.

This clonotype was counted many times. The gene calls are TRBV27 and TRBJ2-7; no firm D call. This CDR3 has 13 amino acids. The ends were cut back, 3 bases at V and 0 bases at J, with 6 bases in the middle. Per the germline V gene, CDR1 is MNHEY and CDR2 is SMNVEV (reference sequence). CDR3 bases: TGTGCCAGCAGTTTCTCGAGCTCCTACGAGCAGTACTTC. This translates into CASSFSSSYEQYF.

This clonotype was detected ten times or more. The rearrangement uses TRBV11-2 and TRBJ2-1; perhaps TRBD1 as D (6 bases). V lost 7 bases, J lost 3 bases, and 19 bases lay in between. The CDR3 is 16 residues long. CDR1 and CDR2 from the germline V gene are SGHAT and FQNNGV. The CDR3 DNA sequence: TGTGCCAGCATGATTGGGACACCCCCAATCTACAATGAGCAGTTCTTC. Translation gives CASMIGTPPIYNEQFF.

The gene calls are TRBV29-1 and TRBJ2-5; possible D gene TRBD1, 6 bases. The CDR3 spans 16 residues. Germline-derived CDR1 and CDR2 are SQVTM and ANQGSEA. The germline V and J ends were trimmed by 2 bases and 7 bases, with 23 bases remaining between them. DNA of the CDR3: TGCAGCGTTGAATGGTCTGGGGACAAAAACGTGGGGACCCAGTACTTC. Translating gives CSVEWSGDKNVGTQYF.

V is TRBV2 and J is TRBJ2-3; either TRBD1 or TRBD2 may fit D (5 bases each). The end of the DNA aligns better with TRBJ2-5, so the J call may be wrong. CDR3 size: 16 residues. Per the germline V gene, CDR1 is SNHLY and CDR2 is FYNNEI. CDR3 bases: TGTGCCAGCAGTGCCGGAAAGGGCCGGGACGCCGGTTCCCAGTACTTC. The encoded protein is CASSAGKGRDAGSQYF.

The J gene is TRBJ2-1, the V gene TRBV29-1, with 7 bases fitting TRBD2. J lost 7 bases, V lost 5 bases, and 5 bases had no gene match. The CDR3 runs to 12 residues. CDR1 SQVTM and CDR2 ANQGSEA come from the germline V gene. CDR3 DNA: TGCAGCGTTCGGGACTATTATAATGAGCAGTTCTTC. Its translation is CSVRDYYNEQFF.

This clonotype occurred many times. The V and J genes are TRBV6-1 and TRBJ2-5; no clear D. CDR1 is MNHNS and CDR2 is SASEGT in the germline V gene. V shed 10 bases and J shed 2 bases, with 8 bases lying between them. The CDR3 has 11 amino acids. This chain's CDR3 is CATGLQETQYF. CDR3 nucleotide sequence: TGTGCCACCGGGTTGCAAGAGACCCAGTACTTC.

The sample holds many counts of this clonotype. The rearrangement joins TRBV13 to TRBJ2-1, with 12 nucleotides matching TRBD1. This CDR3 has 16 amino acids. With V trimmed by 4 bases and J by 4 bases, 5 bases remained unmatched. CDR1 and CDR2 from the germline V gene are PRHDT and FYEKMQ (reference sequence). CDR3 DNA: TGTGCCAGCAGCTCCGGGACAGGGGGCTTTTACAATGAGCAGTTCTTC. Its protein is CASSSGTGGFYNEQFF.

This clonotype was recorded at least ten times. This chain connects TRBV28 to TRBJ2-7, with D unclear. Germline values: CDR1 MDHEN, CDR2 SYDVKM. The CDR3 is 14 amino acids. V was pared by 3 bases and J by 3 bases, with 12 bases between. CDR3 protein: CASSFAGGIYEQYF. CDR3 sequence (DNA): TGTGCCAGCAGTTTTGCTGGTGGGATCTACGAGCAGTACTTC.

The CDR3 DNA reads TGTGCCACTGCTGACAGGGGGAGGGTAAACTATGGCTACACCTTC. Translation gives CATADRGRVNYGYTF. The V call is TRBV10-3, the J call TRBJ1-2; 9 bases match TRBD1. Germline CDR1 is ENHRY and CDR2 is SYGVKD. J lost 2 bases, V lost 10 bases, and 11 bases had no gene match. CDR3 length: 15 amino acids.

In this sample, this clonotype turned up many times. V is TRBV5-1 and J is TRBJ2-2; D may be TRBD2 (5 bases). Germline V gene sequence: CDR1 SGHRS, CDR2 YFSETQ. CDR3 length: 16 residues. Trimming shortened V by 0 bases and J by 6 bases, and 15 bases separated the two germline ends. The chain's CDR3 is CASSLAPGRAAGELFF. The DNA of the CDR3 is TGCGCCAGCAGCTTGGCGCCGGGGAGAGCGGCCGGGGAGCTGTTTTTT.

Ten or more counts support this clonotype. CDR3 coding DNA: TGTGCCAGCAGGAAAACAGGGCAGGTCTCCTACAATGAGCAGTTCTTC. Its translation is CASRKTGQVSYNEQFF. The chain uses TRBV12-3 or TRBV12-4 and TRBJ2-1, with a weak D call TRBD1 (6 bases). The CDR3 totals 16 residues. V lost 6 bases and J 0 bases, leaving 15 bases between the germline ends.